A selection of T cell receptor beta chains follows, all from one sample in a study of blood T cell repertoires in COVID-19. Repertoires were generated with immunoSEQ multiplex PCR, while TCRdb's copy carries only in-frame clones and drops some. The sample includes about 190,000 clones, over 75% of them seen just once. Sequencing input: peripheral blood. Source of these receptors: a man aged 45-65 years who had recovered from COVID-19. Each CDR3 is given with its conserved first and last residue. A D gene is named only where the DNA matches it firmly. Some rows have no size entry. The others give once, few or many, or a class for an expanded clone.

once	TRBJ2-3	TRBV28	TRBD2	TGTGCCAGCCTCCCAGGGGGGGGACTAGCCTCAGGAACAGATACGCAGTATTTT	CASLPGGGLASGTDTQYF
.	TRBJ2-5	TRBV6-2/TRBV6-3	TRBD2	TGTGCCAGCAGTTACTCGCTACTAGCGGACCCCCGACAAGAGACCCAGTACTTC	CASSYSLLADPRQETQYF
.	TRBJ2-7	TRBV27	.	TGTGCCAGCAGTTTAGCCGGGAGCTACGAGCAGTACTTC	CASSLAGSYEQYF
.	TRBJ2-7	TRBV7-8	.	TGTGCCAGCAGCCGCGGGACAGCCTACGAGCAGTACTTC	CASSRGTAYEQYF
few	TRBJ2-7	TRBV7-9	TRBD2	TGTGCCAGCAGGGCATTAGGTGGACTAGCGGCACCAAGGCCCTACGAGCAGTACTTC	CASRALGGLAAPRPYEQYF
.	TRBJ2-1	TRBV25-1	TRBD2	TGTGCCAGCACCCTAGCGGGATACAATGAGCAGTTCTTC	CASTLAGYNEQFF
.	TRBJ1-5	TRBV28	TRBD1	TGTGCCGGCTCAGGGGACAGGGGGTTTCGCAATCAGCCCCAGCATTTT	CAGSGDRGFRNQPQHF
.	TRBJ2-7	TRBV6-5	TRBD2	TGTGCCACTCTGACTAGCGGGAATCGATACGAGCAGTACTTC	CATLTSGNRYEQYF
few	TRBJ2-7	TRBV10-1	TRBD2	TGCGCCAGCAGTGAGGGGAGGGCGGGAGCCTACGAGCAGTACTTC	CASSEGRAGAYEQYF
.	TRBJ2-2	TRBV19	.	TGTGCCAGTAGTATGGGCTACAGGAACACCGGGGAGCTGTTTTTT	CASSMGYRNTGELFF
.	TRBJ2-7	TRBV7-2	TRBD1	TGTGCCAGCAGCCAAAGGACAGGGTCCTACGAGCAGTACTTC	CASSQRTGSYEQYF
once	TRBJ1-2	TRBV12-5	TRBD1	TGTGCTAGTGGTTTGGTTAAAAACACCGGGACAGGGGTTAACTATGGCTACACCTTC	CASGLVKNTGTGVNYGYTF
.	TRBJ2-3	TRBV5-1	TRBD2	TGCGCCAGCAGCGGACTAGGGTCGGCAGATACGCAGTATTTT	CASSGLGSADTQYF
.	TRBJ1-1	TRBV2	.	TGTGCCAGCAATTTAGGGGTTCTAGACACTGAAGCTTTCTTT	CASNLGVLDTEAFF
few	TRBJ2-2	TRBV21-1	.	TGTGCCAGCAGCAAAGAGGTAGCGGGAGTCCGAGGGGAGCTGTTTTTT	CASSKEVAGVRGELFF
.	TRBJ2-5	TRBV4-3	TRBD2	TGCGCCAGCAGCCAAGTTCTAGCGGAAGAAGAGACCCAGTACTTC	CASSQVLAEEETQYF
once	TRBJ2-2	TRBV14	TRBD1	TGTGCCAGCAGCCTTCCGGGACAGGGTGTCACCGGGGAGCTGTTTTTT	CASSLPGQGVTGELFF
.	TRBJ1-4	TRBV28	.	TGTGCCAGCAGTCTCGGAGGGGGGGGGACCTTTGGAAAACTGTTTTTT	CASSLGGGGTFGKLFF
.	TRBJ2-7	TRBV5-4	.	TGTGCCAGCAGCTCGGGGTCTTATAGAACTCGAGAGCAGTACTTC	CASSSGSYRTREQYF
.	TRBJ2-1	TRBV6-4	TRBD2	TGTGCCAGCAGTGATTTACGGACTAGCGGGAGAAATGAGCAGTTCTTC	CASSDLRTSGRNEQFF
few	TRBJ2-7	TRBV7-9	.	TGTGCCAGCAGCTTATCGACCAAACGGGCCTACGAGCAGTACTTC	CASSLSTKRAYEQYF
.	TRBJ2-1	TRBV11-2	.	TGTGCCAGCAGCCTCGGGTCTTTCTCCTACAATGAGCAGTTCTTC	CASSLGSFSYNEQFF
.	TRBJ1-2	TRBV3-1/TRBV3-2	.	TGTGCCAGCCACTCCGGGATCGATGGCTACACCTTC	CASHSGIDGYTF
.	TRBJ2-7	TRBV21-1	.	TGTGCCAGCAGCAAAGTTCGGACTAGCGGCTCCTACGAGCAGTACTTC	CASSKVRTSGSYEQYF
few	TRBJ2-1	TRBV2	.	TGTGCCAGCAGTGAAGGCACTAGCCGTAGGGATGAGCAGTTCTTC	CASSEGTSRRDEQFF
.	TRBJ1-1	TRBV5-1	.	TGCGCCAGCAGCTTGGATGTCAGAAACACTGAAGCTTTCTTT	CASSLDVRNTEAFF
.	TRBJ2-1	TRBV2	.	TGTGCCAGCAGTGAAGCGTTTGGCAGGGTAGGTGAGCAGTTCTTC	CASSEAFGRVGEQFF
.	TRBJ2-1	TRBV11-2	TRBD1	TGTGCCAGCAGCCCTAGAGTGGACAGGGGCTACAATGAGCAGTTCTTC	CASSPRVDRGYNEQFF
.	TRBJ1-3	TRBV11-3	.	TGTGCCAGCAGCTTAGTTCTGGGGGCCGACTCTGGAAACACCATATATTTT	CASSLVLGADSGNTIYF
.	TRBJ1-1	TRBV5-4	TRBD1	TGTGCCAGCAGCTTGGTTCAGGGGGCCACTGAAGCTTTCTTT	CASSLVQGATEAFF
once	TRBJ2-3	TRBV18	TRBD2	TGTGCCAGCTCACTGAATAGCGGGAAGGGCGCAGATACGCAGTATTTT	CASSLNSGKGADTQYF
.	TRBJ2-1	TRBV5-1	TRBD2	TGCGCCAGCGCCCTAGCGGGAGATGAAGATGAGCAGTTCTTC	CASALAGDEDEQFF
many	TRBJ2-7	TRBV6-6	.	TGTGCCAGCAGTTATACTGCCGACGAGCAGTACTTC	CASSYTADEQYF
few	TRBJ2-3	TRBV19	TRBD1	TGTGCCAGTAGTTGGGACAGGGGGAAAGATACGCAGTATTTT	CASSWDRGKDTQYF
.	TRBJ2-3	TRBV7-2	TRBD1	TGTGCCAGCAGCTTATTGATGCCGGGACAGGATCGTACAGATACGCAGTATTTT	CASSLLMPGQDRTDTQYF
.	TRBJ1-2	TRBV30	.	TGTGCCTGGACCCCTGACAGTTCCATGGTCTATGGCTACACCTTC	CAWTPDSSMVYGYTF
.	TRBJ1-1	TRBV19	TRBD1	TGTGCCAGTTCGGGACAGGGGGTTACTGAAGCTTTCTTT	CASSGQGVTEAFF
.	TRBJ1-1	TRBV19	.	TGTGCCAGTAGTGAGGGGAGGACTGAAGCTTTCTTT	CASSEGRTEAFF
.	TRBJ1-6	TRBV27	TRBD1	TGTGCCAGCAGTTGGAGACAGGGGGCAGCGGATTCACCCCTCCACTTT	CASSWRQGAADSPLHF
few	TRBJ1-5	TRBV2	.	TGTGCCAGCAGTGCGTACGGGGATCAGCCCCAGCATTTT	CASSAYGDQPQHF
.	TRBJ2-7	TRBV28	TRBD2	TGTGCCAGCAGCCTCGACCTAACTCGACTAGCGGGAGTGGGAGTTTACGAGCAGTACTTC	CASSLDLTRLAGVGVYEQYF
few	TRBJ2-1	TRBV27	TRBD2	TGTGCCAGCACCCCGGGACTAGCGGGACTCTCCTACAATGAGCAGTTCTTC	CASTPGLAGLSYNEQFF
.	TRBJ1-6	TRBV28	.	TGTGCCAGCAGTCCGGGGACACTAAAGCGGAATTCACCCCTCCACTTT	CASSPGTLKRNSPLHF
few	TRBJ2-3	TRBV11-3	TRBD2	TGTGCCAGCAGCTTGGGGGGGTTAGCGGGAGGAATCACAGATACGCAGTATTTT	CASSLGGLAGGITDTQYF
few	TRBJ2-7	TRBV7-2	.	TGTGCCAGCAGCACACAGGCGTACGAGCAGTACTTC	CASSTQAYEQYF
.	TRBJ1-6	TRBV7-2	.	TGTGCCAGCAGCGTTTCAGGGTTCGGCCTCCACTTT	CASSVSGFGLHF
.	TRBJ2-5	TRBV28	TRBD1	TGTGCCAGCGGCGTCAGGGGGCGATATTCAGAGACCCAGTACTTC	CASGVRGRYSETQYF
.	TRBJ2-3	TRBV7-3	.	TGTGCCAGCAGCGGGACTGGAGAGGATACGCAGTATTTT	CASSGTGEDTQYF
.	TRBJ1-2	TRBV10-3	.	TGTGCCATCACCAGGGAGGGCTATGGCTACACCTTC	CAITREGYGYTF
.	TRBJ1-5	TRBV7-2	.	TGTGCCAGCACCTACAGGGTCAATCAGCCCCAGCATTTT	CASTYRVNQPQHF
.	TRBJ1-1	TRBV2	TRBD1	TGTGCCAGCAGTGAAGCCGTAGGACAGGGTAGGGGCACTGAAGCTTTCTTT	CASSEAVGQGRGTEAFF
.	TRBJ2-7	TRBV27	TRBD1	TGTGCCAGCAGTTCGCTTCCCGGGACAGGGGACTACGAGCAGTACTTC	CASSSLPGTGDYEQYF
.	TRBJ1-1	TRBV5-1	.	TGCGCCAGCAGCCCGGAAGCGGGTCGGGACACTGAAGCTTTCTTT	CASSPEAGRDTEAFF
.	TRBJ2-3	TRBV29-1	.	TGCAGCGTATCCTACGGGGGGCTCTACACAGATACGCAGTATTTT	CSVSYGGLYTDTQYF
once	TRBJ2-1	TRBV27	TRBD2	TGTGCCAGCGGCGGGACTAACTACAATGAGCAGTTCTTC	CASGGTNYNEQFF
few	TRBJ2-7	TRBV20-1	.	TGCAGTGCTAGAGCAGGGTACGAGCAGTACTTC	CSARAGYEQYF
few	TRBJ2-3	TRBV9	.	TGTGCCAGCAGCCCCCGATCGCTAGGATCCACAGATACGCAGTATTTT	CASSPRSLGSTDTQYF
.	TRBJ2-7	TRBV2	.	TGTGCCAGCAGTGAAAGCCGATTCTACGAGCAGTACTTC	CASSESRFYEQYF
.	TRBJ2-5	TRBV24-1	TRBD1	TGTGCCACCAGTGATGGCTGGTGGATGGACAGGGGAAGAGAGACCCAGTACTTC	CATSDGWWMDRGRETQYF
many	TRBJ1-2	TRBV7-8	.	TGTGCCAGCAGCTTAGTCGTGAAAACGACACTTAACTATGGCTACACCTTC	CASSLVVKTTLNYGYTF